This T cell receptor (beta chain) derives from a study of a mutant IDH1 vaccine in newly diagnosed glioma. Germline trimming cut 8 bases from V and 2 bases from J; bases unmatched to any gene: 13. There are 16 residues in the CDR3. The V gene's germline CDR1 is SGHTS and CDR2 YDEGEE. Libraries were prepared by immunoSEQ multiplex PCR; TCRdb keeps only in-frame clonotypes and omits some of them. In the table there are roughly 21,000 clones, approximately 85% of which are singletons. This sample's time point: baseline, week 1 (first vaccination visit). The sample's treatment: pre-vaccination baseline after standard-of-care therapy.

Sequencing used PBMCs, obtained from a glioma patient treated with radiotherapy, temozolomide or both. This TCR came from a middle-aged man with glioma. This chain connects TRBV5-8 to TRBJ1-1; TRBD1 matches at 9 bases. CDR3 sequence: CASSRLGTGINTEAFF. CDR3 in DNA: TGTGCCAGTAGTCGACTTGGGACAGGGATTAACACTGAAGCTTTCTTT.